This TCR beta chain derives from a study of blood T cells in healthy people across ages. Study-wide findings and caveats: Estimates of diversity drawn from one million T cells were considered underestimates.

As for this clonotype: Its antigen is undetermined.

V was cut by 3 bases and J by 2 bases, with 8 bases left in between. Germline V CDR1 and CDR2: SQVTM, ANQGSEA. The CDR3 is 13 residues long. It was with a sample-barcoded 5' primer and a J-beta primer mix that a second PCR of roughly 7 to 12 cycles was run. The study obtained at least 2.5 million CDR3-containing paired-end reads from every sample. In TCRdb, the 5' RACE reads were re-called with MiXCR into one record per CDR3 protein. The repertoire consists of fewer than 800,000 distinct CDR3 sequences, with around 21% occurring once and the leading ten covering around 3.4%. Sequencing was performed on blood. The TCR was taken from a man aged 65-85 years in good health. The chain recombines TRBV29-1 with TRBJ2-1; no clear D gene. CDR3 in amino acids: CSVDERPYNEQFF. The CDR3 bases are TGCAGCGTTGATGAGAGGCCCTACAATGAGCAGTTCTTC.